Listed below are T cell receptor beta chains from one sample, sequenced in a study of cytomegalovirus exposure and HLA in healthy donors. Assay used: immunoSEQ multiplex PCR; TCRdb lists only in-frame clones, some missing. Of 130,000 to 150,000 clones in the sample, approximately 86% were seen once. The specimen was PBMCs. The receptors were gathered from a man aged 18 to 29 in good health and CMV-seropositive. Each CDR3 is given with its conserved first and last residue. The D gene is left open where the match is weak. Only part of the rows carry a size: once, few, many, or a class if the clone is expanded.

TRBJ1-5,NA,TRBV4-1,once,TGCGCCAGCAGCCAAGGACTAGAGAGCAATCAGCCCCAGCATTTT,CASSQGLESNQPQHF
TRBJ2-2,TRBD2,TRBV7-9,NA,TGTGCCAGCAGCTTGCCTAGCGGGGGGGCCACCGGGGAGCTGTTTTTT,CASSLPSGGATGELFF
TRBJ2-7,NA,TRBV19,NA,TGTGCCAGTAAGATGGGAGCGAGCTCCTACGAGCAGTACTTC,CASKMGASSYEQYF
TRBJ2-1,NA,TRBV29-1,NA,TGCAGTTTCCGGACAGCCAAAACGTGGTATGAGCAGTTCTTC,CSFRTAKTWYEQFF
TRBJ1-2,NA,TRBV6-1,once,TGTGCCGCGGAGGGCCTTGGCTATGGCTACACCTTC,CAAEGLGYGYTF
TRBJ2-3,NA,TRBV4-1,few,TGCGCCAGCAGCCAAGAGGAGGTCTCAGATACGCAGTATTTT,CASSQEEVSDTQYF
TRBJ2-7,TRBD1,TRBV4-1,NA,TGCGCCAGCAGCCACGGACAGGTTAGCTCCTACGAGCAGTACTTC,CASSHGQVSSYEQYF
TRBJ2-3,TRBD1,TRBV4-1,NA,TGCGCCAGCAGCCAAGTCGTGACAGGGGCAGATACGCAGTATTTT,CASSQVVTGADTQYF
TRBJ2-7,NA,TRBV5-1,few,TGCGCCAGCAGCTTGGTTGGGAGGAGCTCCTACGAGCAGTACTTC,CASSLVGRSSYEQYF
TRBJ1-5,NA,TRBV4-1,NA,TGCGCCAGCAGCCAAACCCCCGGGTTTAGCAATCAGCCCCAGCATTTT,CASSQTPGFSNQPQHF
TRBJ2-4,TRBD1,TRBV27,NA,TGTGCCAGCAGTAACAGGGGAATCGGCATTCAGTACTTC,CASSNRGIGIQYF
TRBJ2-5,TRBD1,TRBV9,NA,TGTGCCAGCAGCGTAGAGAAAGGGACAGGGGAGGAGACCCAGTACTTC,CASSVEKGTGEETQYF
TRBJ1-5,NA,TRBV19,NA,TGTGCCAGTACCCTCCGGAACAGAGATAGCAATCAGCCCCAGCATTTT,CASTLRNRDSNQPQHF
TRBJ2-2,NA,TRBV6-1,NA,TGTGCCAGCAGTGAACTAGAGAACACCGGGGAGCTGTTTTTT,CASSELENTGELFF
TRBJ1-2,NA,TRBV28,NA,TGTGCCAGCAGTTCAGGGCCGAGTGGCTACACCTTC,CASSSGPSGYTF
TRBJ1-2,NA,TRBV7-8,NA,TGTGCCAGCAGCCAGCGGGAAAGACGGGGCTACACCTTC,CASSQRERRGYTF
TRBJ1-4,TRBD1,TRBV9,NA,TGTGCCAGCAGCTCAGGGTGGCAGGGGGGTGAAAAACTGTTTTTT,CASSSGWQGGEKLFF
TRBJ2-1,TRBD1,TRBV14,once,TGTGCCAGCAGGGCGCCGGGACAGCATAACAATGAGCAGTTCTTC,CASRAPGQHNNEQFF
TRBJ1-3,NA,TRBV5-1,NA,TGCGCCAGCAGCATGGACACCTCCTCGGGAAACACCATATATTTT,CASSMDTSSGNTIYF
TRBJ2-7,TRBD1,TRBV27,NA,TGTGCCAGCAGTTTAACAAGACAGGGCCTCTACGAGCAGTACTTC,CASSLTRQGLYEQYF
TRBJ2-2,NA,TRBV14,NA,TGTGCCAGCAGCCAAGATCGAAGGACTACGATCACCGGGGAGCTGTTTTTT,CASSQDRRTTITGELFF